The sample holds many counts of the clone carrying this TCR beta chain. Its antigen is not known. TCR beta VDJ and CDR3 profiles were obtained from a genomic DNA template. TCRdb re-derived calls from the reads in MiXCR, one entry per CDR3 protein. The data contain roughly 150,000 distinct CDR3 sequences, around half of them singletons. Patients chosen for sequencing had shown CD8+CD57+ cell expansion by flow cytometry. All participating patients were living with severe acquired aplastic anemia. The V and J ends lost 0 bases and 4 bases respectively, with 8 bases between them. The CDR3 is made up of 14 amino acids. This sample is part of a study of CD8+CD57+ T cells in acquired aplastic anemia. Study-level points and caveats: It was found that roughly 29 CD8+ CDR3 sequences were shared between patients and controls.

The V gene is TRBV6-7, the J gene TRBJ2-3; tentatively, D is TRBD1 or TRBD2 (5 bases each). TRBV6-7 is designated an ORF whose function remains uncertain. The specimen was sorted CD4+, CD8+, or CD8+CD57+ T cells (not recorded which) from PBMCs. The sequence was collected from a human donor with aplastic anemia. CDR3 sequence: CASSYSRGPDTQYF. In DNA form, the CDR3 reads TGTGCCAGCAGTTACTCCCGGGGCCCAGATACGCAGTATTTT.